This T cell receptor (beta chain) was sequenced for a study of blood T cell repertoires in COVID-19. Whole-study context: The origin of the acute and convalescent COVID-19 samples was the United States, Italy and Spain.

Germline V gene lookup returns CDR1 SGHDT and CDR2 YYEEEE. The CDR3 contains 14 residues. Between the trimmed V and J ends, which lost 0 bases and 7 bases, there was a span of 10 bases. The table came from immunoSEQ multiplex PCR; TCRdb's copy has only in-frame clones and leaves some out. The sample shows about 360,000 clones, approximately 86% of them seen only once. The sequence was obtained from a woman aged 60 to 75 with COVID-19, enrolled during active disease. The sequenced sample consisted of peripheral blood. The chain joins TRBV5-6 to TRBJ1-4; TRBD1 might be the D (6 bases). The CDR3 region has the DNA TGTGCCAGCAGCTTGGGACAGGCCTTTGAAAAACTGTTTTTT. Translated, it gives CASSLGQAFEKLFF.